This TCR beta chain derives from a study of tissue T cells after allogeneic stem cell transplantation. Findings and caveats of the study: The patient cohort was small and clinically heterogeneous, with limited sampling depth. Blood and spleen captured only part of the tissue TCR repertoire.

This clone was picked up a small number of times. Its matching antigen is unknown. Gene names denote mouse genes. The DNA ends 1 residue before the CDR3 does, and the rest of the CDR3 is filled in from the germline J gene. The CDR3 has 17 residues. CDR1 is KGHTA and CDR2 is FQNQQP in the germline V gene. Method: immunoSEQ multiplex PCR; TCRdb's copy keeps in-frame clones and lacks some. The profile covers roughly 3,000 clones, with approximately 53% appearing a single time and roughly a fifth taken by the ten largest. Time point meaning: mouse harvest day 14 after allogeneic transplant. Each mouse received 10^7 T-cell-depleted marrow cells plus 10^6 splenic CD5+ T cells by tail vein. B6 (H2b) cells into BALB/c (H2d) mice; tissues taken at day 7 or 14.

The source of this sequence is a female BALB/c mouse given C57BL/6 T cells with graft-versus-host disease after an allogeneic hematopoietic cell transplant. This sequence joins TRBV23 and TRBJ1-3; TRBD1 is taken as the D call from the table, unchecked against the DNA. Sequenced input: gut tissue. The chain's CDR3 is CSSSQSTGGYSGNTLYF. CDR3 bases read: TGCTCCAGCAGTCAATCGACAGGGGGGTATTCTGGAAATACGCTCTAT.